This TCR beta chain originates from a study of T cell responses to AZD1222 COVID-19 vaccine. The CDR3 runs 14 residues. V was clipped by 9 bases and J by 5 bases, with 16 bases between them. From germline, CDR1 is LNHDA and CDR2 SQIVND (reference sequence). Study findings and constraints: The study reported that nearly half of spike-specific TCRs target unmutated variant regions. Seropositive at baseline were only a handful of AZD1222 recipients. An increase in Spike-specific TCR breadth and depth was observed after two AZD1222 doses. Sampling that yielded the repertoires occurred only after the peak T cell response.

Points on this clone: Its specificity is not known.

The method was immunoSEQ multiplex PCR; TCRdb's version includes in-frame clones alone and lacks a portion of them. The sample carries over 150,000 clones, about 91% recorded once. V usage is TRBV19 and J usage is TRBJ2-2; D possibly corresponds to TRBD2 (5 bases). The receptor was isolated from an adult in good health. The sample in question was peripheral blood, obtained on day 0 of MenACWY control vaccination. CDR3 region: CASTDRGRTGELFF. In nucleotides, the CDR3 is TGTGCCAGCACAGACCGGGGTCGGACCGGGGAGCTGTTTTTT.